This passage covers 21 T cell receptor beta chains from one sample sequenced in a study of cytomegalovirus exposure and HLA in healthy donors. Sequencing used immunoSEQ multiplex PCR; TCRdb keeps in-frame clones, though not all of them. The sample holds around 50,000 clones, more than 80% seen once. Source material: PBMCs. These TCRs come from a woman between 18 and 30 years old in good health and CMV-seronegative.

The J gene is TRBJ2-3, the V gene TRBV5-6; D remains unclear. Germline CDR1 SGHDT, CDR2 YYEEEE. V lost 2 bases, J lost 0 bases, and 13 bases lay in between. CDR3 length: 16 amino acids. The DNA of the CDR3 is TGTGCCAGCAGCTTAGATAACGGTAAAAGCACAGATACGCAGTATTTT. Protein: CASSLDNGKSTDTQYF.

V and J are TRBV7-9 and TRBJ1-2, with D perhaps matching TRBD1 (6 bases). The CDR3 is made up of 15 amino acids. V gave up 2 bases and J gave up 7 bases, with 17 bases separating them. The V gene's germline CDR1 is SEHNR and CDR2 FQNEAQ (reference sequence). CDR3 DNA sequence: TGTGCCAGCAGCTTATGGGACATCCCAGGAACTGGCTACACCTTC. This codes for CASSLWDIPGTGYTF.

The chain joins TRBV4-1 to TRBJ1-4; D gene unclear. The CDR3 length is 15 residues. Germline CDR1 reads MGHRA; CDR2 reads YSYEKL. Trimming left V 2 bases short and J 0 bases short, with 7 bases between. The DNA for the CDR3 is TGCGCCAGCAGCCAACTTCAGTCAACTAATGAAAAACTGTTTTTT. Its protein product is CASSQLQSTNEKLFF.

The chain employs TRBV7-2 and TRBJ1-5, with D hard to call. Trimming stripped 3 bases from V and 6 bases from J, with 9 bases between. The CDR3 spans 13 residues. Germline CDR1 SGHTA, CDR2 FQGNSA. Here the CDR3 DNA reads TGTGCCAGCAGCTTCCGGGGTAGTCAGCCCCAGCATTTT. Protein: CASSFRGSQPQHF.

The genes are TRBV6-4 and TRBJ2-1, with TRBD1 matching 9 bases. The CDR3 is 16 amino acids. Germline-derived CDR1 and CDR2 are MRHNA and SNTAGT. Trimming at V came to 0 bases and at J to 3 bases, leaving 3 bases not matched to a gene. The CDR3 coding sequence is TGTGCCAGCAGTGACTCGGGACAGGGTGACTACAATGAGCAGTTCTTC. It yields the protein CASSDSGQGDYNEQFF.

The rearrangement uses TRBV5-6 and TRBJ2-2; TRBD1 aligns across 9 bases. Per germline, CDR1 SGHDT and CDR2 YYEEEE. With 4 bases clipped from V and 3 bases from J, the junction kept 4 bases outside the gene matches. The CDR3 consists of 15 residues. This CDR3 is CASSQWTGDTGELFF. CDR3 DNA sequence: TGTGCCAGCAGCCAATGGACAGGGGACACCGGGGAGCTGTTTTTT.

The CDR3 nucleotides are TGTGCCAGTAGTATAGGGACAGGCGGAGGCTTTAATGAAAAACTGTTTTTT. Its protein product is CASSIGTGGGFNEKLFF. The chain employs TRBV19 and TRBJ1-4; 7 positions agree with TRBD1. This CDR3 has 17 amino acids. V was pared by 1 base and J by 4 bases, with 9 bases of the junction left unmatched. Germline lookup yields CDR1 LNHDA and CDR2 SQIVND (reference sequence).

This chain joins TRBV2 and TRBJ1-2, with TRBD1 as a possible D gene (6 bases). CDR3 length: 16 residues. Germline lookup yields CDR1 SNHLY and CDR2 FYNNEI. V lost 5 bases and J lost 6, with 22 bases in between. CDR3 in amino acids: CASSPLDPVAGDGYTF. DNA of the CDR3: TGTGCCAGCAGTCCCCTAGACCCGGTGGCAGGGGATGGCTACACCTTC.

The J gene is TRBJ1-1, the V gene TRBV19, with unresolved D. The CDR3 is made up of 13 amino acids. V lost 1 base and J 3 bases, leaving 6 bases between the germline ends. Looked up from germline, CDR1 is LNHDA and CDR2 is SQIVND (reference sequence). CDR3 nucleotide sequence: TGTGCCAGTAGTATAGGCAGTCACACTGAAGCTTTCTTT. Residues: CASSIGSHTEAFF.

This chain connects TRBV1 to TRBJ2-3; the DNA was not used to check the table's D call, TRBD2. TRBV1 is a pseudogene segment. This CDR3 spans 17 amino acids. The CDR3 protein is CTSSQESQREGTDTQYF. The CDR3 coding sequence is TGCACCAGCAGCCAAGAATCCCAGCGGGAGGGCACAGATACGCAGTATTTT.

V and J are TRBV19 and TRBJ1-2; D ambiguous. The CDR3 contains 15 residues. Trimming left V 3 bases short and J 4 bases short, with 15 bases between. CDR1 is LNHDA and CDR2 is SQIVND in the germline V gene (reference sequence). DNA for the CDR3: TGTGCCAGTAGTATCGGCAGAGGAGGCTCCTATGGCTACACCTTC. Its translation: CASSIGRGGSYGYTF.

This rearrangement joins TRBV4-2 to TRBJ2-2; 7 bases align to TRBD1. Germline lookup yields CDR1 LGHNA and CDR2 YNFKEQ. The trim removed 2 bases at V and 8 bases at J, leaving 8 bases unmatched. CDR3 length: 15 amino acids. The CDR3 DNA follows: TGTGCCAGCAGCCAACGGATGGACAGGTTGGGGGAGCTGTTTTTT. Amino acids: CASSQRMDRLGELFF.

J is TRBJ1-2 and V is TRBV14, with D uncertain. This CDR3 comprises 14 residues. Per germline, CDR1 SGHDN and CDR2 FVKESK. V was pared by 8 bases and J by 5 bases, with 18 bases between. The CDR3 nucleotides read TGTGCCAGCCGGAGGACTGGGGAATGGTATGGCTACACCTTC. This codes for CASRRTGEWYGYTF.

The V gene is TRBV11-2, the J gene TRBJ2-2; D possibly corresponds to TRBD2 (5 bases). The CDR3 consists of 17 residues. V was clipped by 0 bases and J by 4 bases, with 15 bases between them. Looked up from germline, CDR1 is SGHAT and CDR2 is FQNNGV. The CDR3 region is CASSLERRLVITGELFF. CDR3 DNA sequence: TGTGCCAGCAGCTTAGAAAGGAGGCTAGTAATCACCGGGGAGCTGTTTTTT.

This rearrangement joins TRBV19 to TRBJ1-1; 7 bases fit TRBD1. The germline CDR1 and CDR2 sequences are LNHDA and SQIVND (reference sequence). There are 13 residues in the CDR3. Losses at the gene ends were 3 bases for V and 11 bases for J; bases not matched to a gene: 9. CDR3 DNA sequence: TGTGCCAGTAGTATTCCCCGCGCAGGGGGTGCTTTCTTT. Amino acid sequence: CASSIPRAGGAFF. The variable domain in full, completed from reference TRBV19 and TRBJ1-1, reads DGGITQSPKYLFRKEGQNVTLSCEQNLNHDAMYWYRQDPGQGLRLIYYSQIVNDFQKGDIAEGYSVSREKKESFPLTVTSAQKNPTAFYLCASSIPRAGGAFFGQGTRLTVV.

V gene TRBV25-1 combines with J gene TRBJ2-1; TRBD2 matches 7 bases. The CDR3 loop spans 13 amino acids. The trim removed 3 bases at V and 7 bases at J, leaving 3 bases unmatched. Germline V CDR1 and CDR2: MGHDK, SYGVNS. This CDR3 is CASSEGRGNEQFF. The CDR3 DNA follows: TGTGCCAGCAGTGAGGGGAGGGGAAATGAGCAGTTCTTC.

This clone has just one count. The CDR3 protein is CASSSWGGQGATEAFF. The CDR3, as DNA: TGTGCCAGCAGCTCGTGGGGGGGACAGGGGGCCACTGAAGCTTTCTTT. This rearrangement joins TRBV7-7 to TRBJ1-1; 12 positions match TRBD1. The germline V gene encodes CDR1 SSHAT and CDR2 FNYEAQ (reference sequence). The CDR3 runs 16 residues. Germline trimming cut 4 bases from V and 4 bases from J; bases unmatched to any gene: 7.

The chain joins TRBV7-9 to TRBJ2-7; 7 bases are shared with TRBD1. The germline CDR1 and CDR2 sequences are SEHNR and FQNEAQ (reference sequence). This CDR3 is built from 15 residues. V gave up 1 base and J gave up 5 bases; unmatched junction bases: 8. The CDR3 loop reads CASSLGRTGENEQYF. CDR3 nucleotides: TGTGCCAGCAGCTTAGGCCGAACAGGGGAGAACGAGCAGTACTTC.

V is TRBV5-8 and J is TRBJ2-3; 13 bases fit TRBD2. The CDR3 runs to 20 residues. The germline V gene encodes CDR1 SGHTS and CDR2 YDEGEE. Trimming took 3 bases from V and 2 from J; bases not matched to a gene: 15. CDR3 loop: CASSSGRTKLAGGHTDTQYF. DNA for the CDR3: TGTGCCAGCAGCTCGGGTCGGACAAAACTAGCGGGAGGGCACACAGATACGCAGTATTTT.

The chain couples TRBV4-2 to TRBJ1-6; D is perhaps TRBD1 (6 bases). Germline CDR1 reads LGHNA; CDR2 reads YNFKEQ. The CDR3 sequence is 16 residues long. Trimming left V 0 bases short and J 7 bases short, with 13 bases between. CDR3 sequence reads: CASSQDLAQGNSPLHF. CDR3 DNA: TGTGCCAGCAGCCAAGATTTGGCCCAGGGGAATTCACCCCTCCACTTT.

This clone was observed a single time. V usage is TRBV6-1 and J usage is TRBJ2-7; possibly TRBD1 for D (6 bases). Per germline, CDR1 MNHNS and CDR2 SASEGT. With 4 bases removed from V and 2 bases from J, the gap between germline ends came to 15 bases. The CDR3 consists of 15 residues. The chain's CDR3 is CASSVTGYSPYEQYF. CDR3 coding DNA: TGTGCCAGCAGTGTGACAGGATACTCGCCCTACGAGCAGTACTTC.